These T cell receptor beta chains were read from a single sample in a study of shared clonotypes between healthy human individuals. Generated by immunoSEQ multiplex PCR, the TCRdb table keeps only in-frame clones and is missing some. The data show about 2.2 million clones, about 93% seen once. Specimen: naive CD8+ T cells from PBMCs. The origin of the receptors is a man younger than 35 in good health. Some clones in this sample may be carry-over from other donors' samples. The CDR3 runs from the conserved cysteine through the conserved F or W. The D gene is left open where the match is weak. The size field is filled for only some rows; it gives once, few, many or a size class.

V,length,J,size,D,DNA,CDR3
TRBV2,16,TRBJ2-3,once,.,TGTGCCAGCAGCGGAGTTGGTGGGGGTGGCACAGATACGCAGTATTTT,CASSGVGGGGTDTQYF
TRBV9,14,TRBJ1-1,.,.,TGTGCCAGCAGCGCGGGGGGAGGGAACACTGAAGCTTTCTTT,CASSAGGGNTEAFF
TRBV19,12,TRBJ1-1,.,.,TGTGCCAGTAGAGGTCTTGACACTGAAGCTTTCTTT,CASRGLDTEAFF
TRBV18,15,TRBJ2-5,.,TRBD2,TGTGCCAGCTCACCACCGGGGAGGGATCAAGAGACCCAGTACTTC,CASSPPGRDQETQYF
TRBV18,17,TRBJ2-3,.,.,TGTGCCAGCTCACCACGTGAGGAGACGAGAAGCACAGATACGCAGTATTTT,CASSPREETRSTDTQYF
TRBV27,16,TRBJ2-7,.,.,TGTGCCAGCAGCCCCCAACCCAAGACCACTCGGAACGAGCAGTACTTC,CASSPQPKTTRNEQYF
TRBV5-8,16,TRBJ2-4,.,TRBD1,TGTGCCAGCAGCGCGGACAGGGCTGTAGCCAAAAACATTCAGTACTTC,CASSADRAVAKNIQYF
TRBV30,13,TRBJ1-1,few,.,TGTGCCTGGGGGAGAGGGCCGAACACTGAAGCTTTCTTT,CAWGRGPNTEAFF
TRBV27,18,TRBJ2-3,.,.,TGTGCCAGCAGTTTAATTTTAGGGTACGGGCGTGTCACAGATACGCAGTATTTT,CASSLILGYGRVTDTQYF
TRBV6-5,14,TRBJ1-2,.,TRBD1,TGTGCCAGCAGTGAACAGGGGGCTTATTATGGCTACACCTTC,CASSEQGAYYGYTF
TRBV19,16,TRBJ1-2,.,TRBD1,TGTGCCAGTAGTCCCAGGTCTGTGGACAGGGTGAACGGCTACACCTTC,CASSPRSVDRVNGYTF
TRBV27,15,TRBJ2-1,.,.,TGTGCCAGCAGTTTACTAAGAAGCTCCTACAATGAGCAGTTCTTC,CASSLLRSSYNEQFF
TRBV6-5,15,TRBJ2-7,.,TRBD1,TGTGCCAGCAGTTACCCGCCCCCTCCAGGGGGCAGTATGTACTTC,CASSYPPPPGGSMYF
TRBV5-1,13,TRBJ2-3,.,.,TGCGCCAGCAGCGGGAGGCTGACAGATACGCAGTATTTT,CASSGRLTDTQYF
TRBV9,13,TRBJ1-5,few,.,TGTGCCAGCAGCGTAGGTAACAATCAGCCCCAGCATTTT,CASSVGNNQPQHF
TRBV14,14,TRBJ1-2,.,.,TGTGCCAGCAGCCAGGCAGACAGCGTCTATGGCTACACCTTC,CASSQADSVYGYTF
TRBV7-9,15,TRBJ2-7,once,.,TGTGCCAGCAGATCCCCCGCCCCCCACGGGGACGAGCAGTACTTC,CASRSPAPHGDEQYF
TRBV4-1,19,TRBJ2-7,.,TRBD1,TGCGCCAGCAGCCAGTCCCCCTTACCTATGGGACAGGTCAGCTACGAGCAGTACTTC,CASSQSPLPMGQVSYEQYF
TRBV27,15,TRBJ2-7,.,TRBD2,TGTGCCAGCAGTTGGAGACTAGCGAGTACCTACGAGCAGTACTTC,CASSWRLASTYEQYF
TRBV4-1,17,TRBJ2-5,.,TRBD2,TGCGCCAGCAGCCACTCGCGGGAGGGCCGGTATAGGGAGACCCAGTACTTC,CASSHSREGRYRETQYF
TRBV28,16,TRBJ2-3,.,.,TGTGCCAGCAGTTTATTCCGGGATACTGGCACAGATACGCAGTATTTT,CASSLFRDTGTDTQYF
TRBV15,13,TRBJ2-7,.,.,TGTGCCACCAGCCCCCGGGGCTCCTACGAGCAGTACTTC,CATSPRGSYEQYF
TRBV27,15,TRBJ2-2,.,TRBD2,TGTGCCAGCAGCCGACTAGCGGGAGTTTTCGGGGAGCTGTTTTTT,CASSRLAGVFGELFF
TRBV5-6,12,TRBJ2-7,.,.,TGTGCCAGCAGCGACCGAAGCTACGAGCAGTACTTC,CASSDRSYEQYF
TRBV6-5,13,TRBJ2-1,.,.,TGTGCCAGCAGCTACGACAGATACAATGAGCAGTTCTTC,CASSYDRYNEQFF
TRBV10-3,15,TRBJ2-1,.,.,TGTGCCATCAGTGCCCGGGAGATGGGCTACAATGAGCAGTTCTTC,CAISAREMGYNEQFF
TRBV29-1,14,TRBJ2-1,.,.,TGCAGCGTCCACGGGGTAGCGTCATACAATGAGCAGTTCTTC,CSVHGVASYNEQFF
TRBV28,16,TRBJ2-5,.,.,TGTGCCAGCACCACTTTCACAGTCCTCAAGGGAGAGACCCAGTACTTC,CASTTFTVLKGETQYF
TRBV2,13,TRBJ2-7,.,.,TGTGCCAGCACTGGACCCTCCACCTACGAGCAGTACTTC,CASTGPSTYEQYF
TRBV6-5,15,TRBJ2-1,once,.,TGTGCCAGCAGTTACGGGAGACTTCCCTACAATGAGCAGTTCTTC,CASSYGRLPYNEQFF
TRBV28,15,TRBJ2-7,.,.,TGTGCCAGCCGTACCGGGACCGAGAGCTCCTACGAGCAGTACTTC,CASRTGTESSYEQYF
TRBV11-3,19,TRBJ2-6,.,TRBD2,TGTGCCAGCAGCTTAGTTCCTAGCGGGAGGAACTCTGGGGCCAACGTCCTGACTTTC,CASSLVPSGRNSGANVLTF
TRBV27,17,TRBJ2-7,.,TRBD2,TGTGCCAGCAGTTTATATGGCCTCGGGGGGTCCTCCTACGAGCAGTACTTC,CASSLYGLGGSSYEQYF
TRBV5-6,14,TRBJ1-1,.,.,TGTGCCAGCAGCTTGGCCGGCAGTAACACTGAAGCTTTCTTT,CASSLAGSNTEAFF
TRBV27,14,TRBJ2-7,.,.,TGTGCCAGCAGTTATTCACTCCCCCCGGGCGAGCAGTACTTC,CASSYSLPPGEQYF
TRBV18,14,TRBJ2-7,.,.,TGTGCCAGCTCACCGGAACGGAGCTCCTACGAGCAGTACTTC,CASSPERSSYEQYF
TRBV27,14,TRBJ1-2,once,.,TGTGCCAGCAGTTTAATAGGGTCTAACTATGGCTACACCTTC,CASSLIGSNYGYTF
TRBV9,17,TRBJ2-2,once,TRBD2,TGTGCCAGCACCGGATTAAGTAGCGGGCGGAACACCGGGGAGCTGTTTTTT,CASTGLSSGRNTGELFF
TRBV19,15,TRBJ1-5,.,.,TGTGCCAGTAGTATCCCGGACTGGGGCAATCAGCCCCAGCATTTT,CASSIPDWGNQPQHF
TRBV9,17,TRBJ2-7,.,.,TGTGCCAGCAGCGTAGGTAGGGACTCGAGGAGCTCCTACGAGCAGTACTTC,CASSVGRDSRSSYEQYF
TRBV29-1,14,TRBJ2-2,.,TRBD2,TGCAGCGTTGGGACTAGCGTAGACACCGGGGAGCTGTTTTTT,CSVGTSVDTGELFF